The 24 T cell receptor beta chains given below trace back to one sample, sequenced in a study of blood T cell repertoires in COVID-19. TCRdb's table, derived via immunoSEQ multiplex PCR, lists solely in-frame clones and lacks some. The sample includes under 250,000 clones, around 90% of them seen just once. Specimen: peripheral blood. These receptors all come from a man in his 60s who had recovered from COVID-19.

This chain uses TRBV2 with TRBJ2-2; TRBD1 aligns across 7 bases. Germline trimming cut 7 bases from V and 3 bases from J; bases unmatched to any gene: 8. CDR1 is SNHLY, CDR2 FYNNEI, per germline. The length of the CDR3 is 15 residues. The CDR3 sequence: CASNRGPTDTGELFF. Written as DNA, the CDR3 is TGTGCCAGCAACAGGGGCCCAACGGACACCGGGGAGCTGTTTTTT.

The chain employs TRBV2 and TRBJ1-4; the match to TRBD1 covers 10 bases. The CDR3 loop spans 14 amino acids. The J segment lost 8 bases and the V segment lost 7 bases, leaving 7 bases of the junction unmatched. Per germline, CDR1 SNHLY and CDR2 FYNNEI. In nucleotides, the CDR3 is TGTGCCAGCACTGTGACAGGGGGCAGGGAAAAACTGTTTTTT. Translated: CASTVTGGREKLFF.

This chain connects TRBV6-5 to TRBJ1-2; 11 bases are shared with TRBD1. Losses at the gene ends were 2 bases for V and 7 bases for J; bases not matched to a gene: 6. The CDR3 is made up of 15 amino acids. Germline CDR1 and CDR2: MNHEY and SVGAGI. In DNA form, the CDR3 reads TGTGCCAGCAGTTACCCCGGACAGGGGGCGTCTGGCTACACCTTC. Residues: CASSYPGQGASGYTF.

The chain has TRBV7-9 and TRBJ2-7; 8 nucleotides align to TRBD2. The trim removed 0 bases at V and 3 bases at J, leaving 1 base unmatched. Germline loops: CDR1 SEHNR, CDR2 FQNEAQ (reference sequence). The CDR3 runs to 14 residues. The CDR3 reads CASSLALAGYEQYF. The CDR3 coding sequence is TGTGCCAGCAGCTTAGCGCTAGCGGGCTACGAGCAGTACTTC.

The chain carries TRBV9 and TRBJ2-7, with 8 bases matching TRBD2. J lost 5 bases, V lost 0 bases, and 19 bases had no gene match. The germline CDR1 and CDR2 sequences are SGDLS and YYNGEE. CDR3 length: 19 amino acids. The CDR3 spells CASSVDGGVMAGGGNEQYF. The CDR3 bases are TGTGCCAGCAGCGTAGACGGAGGGGTTATGGCGGGGGGTGGAAACGAGCAGTACTTC.

The chain is built from TRBV2 and TRBJ1-3; D not certain. Trimming took 4 bases from V and 4 from J, leaving 5 bases between them. This CDR3 has 12 residues. From germline, CDR1 is SNHLY and CDR2 FYNNEI. The CDR3 loop is CASSAQGNTIYF. DNA of the CDR3: TGTGCCAGCAGTGCCCAGGGAAACACCATATATTTT.

V and J are TRBV5-1 and TRBJ2-3; TRBD1 aligns across 7 bases. J lost 6 bases, V lost 7 bases, and 23 bases had no gene match. Germline V gene sequence: CDR1 SGHRS, CDR2 YFSETQ. This CDR3 comprises 18 residues. CDR3 protein: CASCEKLTGTVGCDTQYF. CDR3 sequence (DNA): TGCGCCAGCTGCGAAAAACTAACCGGGACAGTGGGGTGCGATACGCAGTATTTT.

This chain links TRBV9 with TRBJ1-1; D is perhaps TRBD1 (5 bases). Trimming stripped 0 bases from V and 1 base from J, with 16 bases between. Germline V gene sequence: CDR1 SGDLS, CDR2 YYNGEE. This CDR3 contains 17 residues. CDR3 sequence (DNA): TGTGCCAGCAGCGTAGGAGTGATGGGGCAGGAGAACACTGAAGCTTTCTTT. This encodes CASSVGVMGQENTEAFF.

The chain couples TRBV4-3 to TRBJ2-2; D not resolved. Germline V gene data show CDR1 as LGHNA and CDR2 as YSLEER. CDR3 size: 13 residues. Trimming left V 2 bases short and J 10 bases short, with 11 bases between. The CDR3 here is CASSQSFRQELFF. The CDR3 bases are TGCGCCAGCAGCCAATCGTTCAGGCAGGAGCTGTTTTTT.

The chain has TRBV27 and TRBJ2-5; 7 bases agree with TRBD1. The V and J ends lost 5 bases and 1 base, in that order; junction bases with no gene match: 4. Germline CDR1 MNHEY, CDR2 SMNVEV (reference sequence). The length of the CDR3 is 14 residues. In DNA, the CDR3 is TGTGCCAGCAGTCGGGCAGGGGGCCAAGAGACCCAGTACTTC. Protein product: CASSRAGGQETQYF.

The genes are TRBV7-3 and TRBJ2-2; maybe TRBD1 (5 bases). The V gene's germline CDR1 is SGHTA and CDR2 FQGTGA. The CDR3 contains 13 residues. V lost 5 bases to trimming and J lost 5 bases, with 9 bases between them. As DNA, the CDR3 is TGTGCCAGCAGCCTCCAGGGAACCGGGGAGCTGTTTTTT. It yields the protein CASSLQGTGELFF.

This chain connects TRBV3-1 (or the pseudogene TRBV3-2) to TRBJ1-1; D uncertain. Germline V gene lookup returns CDR1 LGHDT and CDR2 YNNKEL (reference sequence). Trimming pared 4 bases from V and 4 bases from J, leaving 10 bases between. The CDR3 extends over 13 amino acids. The DNA for the CDR3 is TGTGCCAGCAGCCCAGCAAGCGGCACTGAAGCTTTCTTT. Translation: CASSPASGTEAFF.

About this clone: One junction end disagrees with the germline gene, perhaps due to a read error. The rearrangement joins TRBV5-6 to TRBJ2-5, with a possible D match to TRBD2 (5 bases). CDR1 is SGHDT, CDR2 YYEEEE, per germline. The CDR3 has 13 residues. CDR3 sequence: CASSPPEHSGKDF. Here the CDR3 DNA reads TGTGCCAGCAGCCCGCCCGAGCACTCCGGGAAGGACTTC.

J is TRBJ2-1 and V is TRBV5-4; 14 bases agree with TRBD2. J lost 1 base, V lost 3 bases, and 6 bases had no gene match. CDR1 SGHNT and CDR2 YYREEE come from the germline V gene (reference sequence). The CDR3 spans 18 residues. The CDR3 nucleotides are TGTGCCAGCAGCTACGGGACTAGCGGGAGTCGGTCCTACAATGAGCAGTTCTTC. Its protein product is CASSYGTSGSRSYNEQFF.

The chain uses TRBV2 and TRBJ1-5; TRBD1 matches at 9 bases. CDR1 SNHLY and CDR2 FYNNEI come from the germline V gene. V shed 7 bases and J 7 bases; nucleotides not matched to a gene: 8. CDR3 length: 14 amino acids. The CDR3 sequence is CASNPGQGQQPQHF. CDR3 coding DNA: TGTGCCAGCAACCCGGGACAGGGACAACAGCCCCAGCATTTT. Combining the CDR3 with reference TRBV2 and TRBJ1-5 gives the whole variable domain EPEVTQTPSHQVTQMGQEVILRCVPISNHLYFYWYRQILGQKVEFLVSFYNNEISEKSEIFDDQFSVERPDGSNFTLKIRSTKLEDSAMYFCASNPGQGQQPQHFGDGTRLSIL.

This clone was detected only once. The CDR3, as DNA: TGTGCCAGTAGTATAGACCAGGGGTCCAATCAGCCCCAGCATTTT. Translating gives CASSIDQGSNQPQHF. The chain joins TRBV19 to TRBJ1-5, with D possibly being TRBD1 (6 bases). Deletions cut 0 bases from V and 3 bases from J, with 9 bases between. Germline loops: CDR1 LNHDA, CDR2 SQIVND (reference sequence). The CDR3 has 15 amino acids.

This chain connects TRBV12-5 to TRBJ1-2, with 9 bases fitting TRBD1. This CDR3 is 15 amino acids long. In germline, CDR1 is LGHNT, CDR2 FRNRAP. V was pared by 1 base and J by 2 bases, with 2 bases of the junction left unmatched. As DNA, the CDR3 is TGTGCTAGTGGTTTGGGACAGGGGGTAAACTATGGCTACACCTTC. Translation: CASGLGQGVNYGYTF.

J is TRBJ2-7 and V is TRBV6-1; perhaps TRBD2 as D (6 bases). The CDR3 runs to 15 residues. Germline loops: CDR1 MNHNS, CDR2 SASEGT. V was pared by 1 base and J by 2 bases, with 12 bases between. CDR3 residues: CASSEVGGSPYEQYF. The CDR3 DNA reads TGTGCCAGCAGTGAAGTCGGGGGTTCCCCCTACGAGCAGTACTTC.

The chain carries TRBV7-2 and TRBJ2-5, with 14 bases that match TRBD2. The germline V gene encodes CDR1 SGHTA and CDR2 FQGNSA. CDR3 length: 19 amino acids. V shed 2 bases and J 5 bases; nucleotides not matched to a gene: 13. The CDR3 DNA follows: TGTGCCAGCAGCTTATTTGCCCCGGGACTAGCGGGAGAGCTGGAGACCCAGTACTTC. Translation: CASSLFAPGLAGELETQYF.

The DNA of the CDR3 is TGTGCCAGTTGGGCTAGCGGGGGGGAGAGAGATACGCAGTATTTT. Translation gives CASWASGGERDTQYF. The rearrangement uses TRBV2 and TRBJ2-3, with 12 bases fitting TRBD2. This CDR3 comprises 15 residues. The J segment lost 5 bases and the V segment lost 9 bases, leaving 9 bases of the junction unmatched. Germline CDR1 SNHLY, CDR2 FYNNEI.

The chain links TRBV21-1 to TRBJ2-7; the table's D gene call, TRBD1, was not cross checked with the DNA. TRBV21-1 is described as a pseudogene. This CDR3 region has 14 residues. CDR3 region: CASGQVLSSYEQYF. CDR3 coding DNA: TGTGCCAGTGGACAGGTGCTTAGCTCCTACGAGCAGTACTTC.

V is TRBV4-1 and J is TRBJ2-5, with TRBD2 identical over 14 bases. CDR3 length: 16 amino acids. Germline V lookup: CDR1 MGHRA, CDR2 YSYEKL. With 4 bases clipped from V and 5 bases from J, the junction kept 6 bases outside the gene matches. The CDR3 bases are TGCGCCAGCAGCCCGGGACTAGCGGGAGTTCAGGAGACCCAGTACTTC. It translates to CASSPGLAGVQETQYF.

This clone came up once. The chain is built from TRBV28 and TRBJ2-7; 12 nucleotides line up with TRBD1. Trimming cost V 6 bases and J 7 bases; bases outside gene matches: 4. CDR1 MDHEN and CDR2 SYDVKM come from the germline V gene. The CDR3 sequence is 13 residues long. CDR3 DNA: TGTGCCAGCAGGGGACAGGGGGCAGGGGAGCAGTACTTC. It specifies CASRGQGAGEQYF.

This chain links TRBV10-3 with TRBJ1-1; TRBD1 is a possible D gene (6 bases). V shed 7 bases and J shed 4 bases, with 10 bases lying between them. Germline-derived CDR1 and CDR2 are ENHRY and SYGVKD. The CDR3 is made up of 12 amino acids. CDR3 loop: CAITGAGTEAFF. The CDR3, as DNA: TGTGCCATCACAGGGGCGGGCACTGAAGCTTTCTTT.